The 4 T cell receptor beta chains reported below all come from one sample, sequenced in a study of OX40 agonist ivuxolimab in advanced cancers. Only in-frame clones appear in the TCRdb table, and some are missing; sequencing was by immunoSEQ multiplex PCR. The table has 53,000 or so clones, around 87% seen once. The sequenced sample was CD4+ or CD8+ T cells sorted from blood, obtained in a trial of the OX40 agonist ivuxolimab. All receptors derive from an adult with an advanced solid tumor such as melanoma, head and neck, liver or kidney cancer.

V and J are TRBV7-9 and TRBJ1-2, with a weak D call TRBD1 (6 bases). Germline V gene lookup returns CDR1 SEHNR and CDR2 FQNEAQ (reference sequence). There are 15 residues in the CDR3. The V end lost 1 base, the J end lost 5 bases, and 14 bases lay between the germline ends. The CDR3 DNA reads TGTGCCAGCAGCTTAGAAGGGGCCAGGGGTTATGGCTACACCTTC. Protein sequence: CASSLEGARGYGYTF.

The sample holds a few counts of this clone. The chain is built from TRBV28 and TRBJ1-5; possible D gene TRBD1, 5 bases. V lost 3 bases, J lost 0 bases, and 15 bases lay in between. CDR3 size: 17 residues. CDR1 and CDR2 (germline): MDHEN, SYDVKM. The CDR3 sequence is CASSLEYYRYSNQPQHF. CDR3 nucleotides: TGTGCCAGCAGTTTGGAATATTACAGGTATAGCAATCAGCCCCAGCATTTT.

The chain uses TRBV2 and TRBJ2-3, with 11 bases matching TRBD2. Losses at the gene ends were 6 bases for V and 2 bases for J; bases not matched to a gene: 7. The germline CDR1 and CDR2 sequences are SNHLY and FYNNEI. This CDR3 spans 16 amino acids. The chain's CDR3 is CASSGTLAGVTDTQYF. CDR3 DNA sequence: TGTGCCAGCAGCGGAACACTAGCGGGGGTCACAGATACGCAGTATTTT.

The genes are TRBV6-6 and TRBJ1-5, with 7 positions matching TRBD1. After removal of 2 bases from V and 1 base from J, the junction contained 5 bases not matched to a gene. Germline CDR1 reads MNHNY; CDR2 reads SVGAGI (reference sequence). This CDR3 region has 16 residues. CDR3 amino acids: CASSYPVRGSNQPQHF. CDR3 coding DNA: TGTGCCAGCAGTTACCCCGTCAGGGGGAGCAATCAGCCCCAGCATTTT.